This T cell receptor (beta chain) emerged from a study of control samples from healthy donors and cancer patients. Measured with immunoSEQ multiplex PCR; TCRdb has only the in-frame clones, and not every one. The sample lists over 150,000 clones; approximately 94% were seen once. This receptor was taken from a man aged 60 to 75 with colorectal cancer. The specimen was PBMCs.

This CDR3 reads CASSQRVDRVYEQYF. CDR3 DNA sequence: TGTGCCAGCAGCCAAAGGGTGGACAGGGTCTACGAGCAGTACTTC. The chain joins TRBV14 to TRBJ2-7; 8 bases are shared with TRBD1. The V gene's germline CDR1 is SGHDN and CDR2 FVKESK. Unmatched junction bases numbered 6, after V lost 2 bases and J lost 3 bases. There are 15 residues in the CDR3.